What follows are 27 T cell receptor beta chains derived from one specimen sequenced in a study of early stage breast cancer tumors. Generated by immunoSEQ multiplex PCR, the TCRdb table keeps only in-frame clones and is missing some. The sample lists about 70,000 clones, approximately 80% occurring once. The sample taken for sequencing was blood. These receptors were obtained from a person aged 40-50 years with breast cancer.

The V gene is TRBV7-5, the J gene TRBJ2-6. TRBV7-5 has pseudogene status. This CDR3 contains 18 residues. Here the CDR3 reads CARSPTRTILAGANVLTF. In DNA, the CDR3 is TGTGCCAGAAGCCCCACCCGGACGATTTTGGCTGGGGCCAACGTCCTGACTTTC.

This chain uses TRBV10-3 with TRBJ2-3, with TRBD2 matching over 8 bases. Germline CDR1 reads ENHRY; CDR2 reads SYGVKD. This CDR3 spans 12 amino acids. Germline trimming cut 11 bases from V and 5 bases from J; bases unmatched to any gene: 6. The CDR3 nucleotides read TGTGCCGCCAGCGGGAGAGAAGATACGCAGTATTTT. Amino acid sequence: CAASGREDTQYF.

The chain links TRBV19 to TRBJ2-1, with TRBD2 matching 8 bases. Germline V gene sequence: CDR1 LNHDA, CDR2 SQIVND (reference sequence). V was clipped by 3 bases and J by 8 bases; unmatched bases: 3. CDR3 length equals 13 residues. Here the CDR3 DNA reads TGTGCCAGTAGTATTTCAGCGGGAGATGAGCAGTTCTTC. This encodes CASSISAGDEQFF. Full variable domain (rest looked up from reference TRBV19 and TRBJ2-1): DGGITQSPKYLFRKEGQNVTLSCEQNLNHDAMYWYRQDPGQGLRLIYYSQIVNDFQKGDIAEGYSVSREKKESFPLTVTSAQKNPTAFYLCASSISAGDEQFFGPGTRLTVL.

V usage is TRBV28 and J usage is TRBJ1-5; perhaps TRBD1 as D (5 bases). Deletions cut 4 bases from V and 7 bases from J, with 14 bases between. Germline V lookup: CDR1 MDHEN, CDR2 SYDVKM. The CDR3 sequence is 14 residues long. The CDR3 sequence: CASSSRQPGQPQHF. The CDR3 DNA sequence: TGTGCCAGCAGTTCCCGACAGCCGGGCCAGCCCCAGCATTTT.

This rearrangement joins TRBV19 to TRBJ2-7; D is uncertain. This CDR3 is built from 14 residues. Germline CDR1 LNHDA, CDR2 SQIVND (reference sequence). V lost 0 bases and J lost 4, with 10 bases in between. The CDR3 spells CASSIDLGGYEQYF. The CDR3 DNA reads as TGTGCCAGTAGTATAGATCTAGGTGGTTACGAGCAGTACTTC. Combining the CDR3 with reference TRBV19 and TRBJ2-7 gives the whole variable domain DGGITQSPKYLFRKEGQNVTLSCEQNLNHDAMYWYRQDPGQGLRLIYYSQIVNDFQKGDIAEGYSVSREKKESFPLTVTSAQKNPTAFYLCASSIDLGGYEQYFGPGTRLTVT.

The rearrangement links TRBV14 to TRBJ2-1; D not certain. CDR3 length: 11 amino acids. From germline, CDR1 is SGHDN and CDR2 FVKESK. V lost 4 bases and J 3 bases, leaving 1 base between the germline ends. CDR3: CASSLYNEQFF. The DNA of the CDR3 is TGTGCCAGCAGCCTCTACAATGAGCAGTTCTTC.

The chain couples TRBV27 to TRBJ2-1; D is perhaps TRBD2 (6 bases). CDR3 length: 15 residues. Trimming removed 8 bases from V and 6 bases from J, with 20 bases in between. CDR1 is MNHEY and CDR2 is SMNVEV in the germline V gene (reference sequence). The CDR3 loop reads CASFRDSTSVNEQFF. In nucleotides, the CDR3 is TGTGCCAGCTTCCGGGACTCAACTTCAGTCAATGAGCAGTTCTTC.

The V gene is TRBV27, the J gene TRBJ2-2; D not resolved. Trimming left V 0 bases short and J 6 bases short, with 8 bases between. This CDR3 region has 14 residues. Germline V gene sequence: CDR1 MNHEY, CDR2 SMNVEV (reference sequence). This CDR3 reads CASSLSNPAGELFF. For the CDR3, the DNA is TGTGCCAGCAGTTTATCGAACCCCGCCGGGGAGCTGTTTTTT.

V and J are TRBV27 and TRBJ2-7, with 12 bases that match TRBD2. Germline V lookup: CDR1 MNHEY, CDR2 SMNVEV (reference sequence). With V trimmed by 6 bases and J by 7 bases, 13 bases remained unmatched. The CDR3 loop spans 16 amino acids. CDR3 DNA sequence: TGTGCCAGCAGGCACACTAGCGGGAGGCCGCCCTGGGAGCAGTACTTC. Translating gives CASRHTSGRPPWEQYF.

This clone was detected a few times. The chain joins TRBV7-3 to TRBJ2-5; D call uncertain. CDR3 length: 13 residues. Germline V gives CDR1 SGHTA, CDR2 FQGTGA. V lost 1 base and J 1 base, leaving 4 bases between the germline ends. CDR3 sequence (DNA): TGTGCCAGCAGCTTAAATAGCCAAGAGACCCAGTACTTC. It specifies CASSLNSQETQYF.

The genes are TRBV18 and TRBJ2-7; perhaps D is TRBD1 or TRBD2 (5 bases each). Per the germline V gene, CDR1 is KGHSH and CDR2 is LQKENI. V dropped 5 bases and J dropped 1 base, with 12 bases sitting between them. This CDR3 is built from 14 residues. CDR3 amino acids: CASSREGESYEQYF. Written as DNA, the CDR3 is TGTGCCAGCTCAAGAGAAGGGGAGTCCTACGAGCAGTACTTC.

In its sample, this clone was seen a few times. The chain combines TRBV5-6 with TRBJ2-7; D tentatively reads TRBD1 or TRBD2 (5 bases each). V was cut by 4 bases and J by 1 base, with 18 bases left in between. This CDR3 region has 16 residues. CDR1 SGHDT and CDR2 YYEEEE come from the germline V gene. The CDR3 DNA reads as TGTGCCAGCAGCGCCCGTGGTGAGGGGAAGTCCTACGAGCAGTACTTC. It yields the protein CASSARGEGKSYEQYF.

This chain uses TRBV7-9 with TRBJ2-6; 7 positions match TRBD1. Germline lookup yields CDR1 SEHNR and CDR2 FQNEAQ (reference sequence). V shed 6 bases and J 1 base; nucleotides not matched to a gene: 0. The CDR3 length is 14 residues. CDR3 sequence: CASRGQSGANVLTF. In DNA form, the CDR3 reads TGTGCCAGCAGGGGACAGTCTGGGGCCAACGTCCTGACTTTC.

This chain connects TRBV7-9 to TRBJ2-7, with a possible D match to TRBD1 (5 bases). The CDR3 totals 13 residues. The V gene lost 3 bases and the J gene lost 3 bases, with 9 bases spanning the gap. In germline, CDR1 is SEHNR, CDR2 FQNEAQ (reference sequence). The CDR3 DNA sequence: TGTGCCAGCAGCTTGCAGGGTGGCTACGAGCAGTACTTC. It translates to CASSLQGGYEQYF.

The CDR3 loop reads CASSEEGSGNTIYF. The CDR3 DNA reads TGCGCCAGCAGCGAGGAGGGTTCTGGAAACACCATATATTTT. The V and J genes are TRBV4-1 and TRBJ1-3; unclear D gene. Germline V gene lookup returns CDR1 MGHRA and CDR2 YSYEKL. The CDR3 has 14 residues. Trimming removed 5 bases at V and 1 base at J, with 9 bases between.

The genes are TRBV27 and TRBJ1-2, with TRBD1 matching 9 bases. Losses at the gene ends were 5 bases for V and 1 base for J; bases not matched to a gene: 8. Germline V gene sequence: CDR1 MNHEY, CDR2 SMNVEV (reference sequence). The CDR3 runs 16 residues. CDR3 sequence: CASSRIPGQGNYGYTF. In nucleotides, the CDR3 is TGTGCCAGCAGTCGAATACCGGGACAGGGTAACTATGGCTACACCTTC.

This chain links TRBV6-5 with TRBJ2-2; no firm D call. This CDR3 has 16 amino acids. Per germline, CDR1 MNHEY and CDR2 SVGAGI. V lost 0 bases, J lost 10 bases, and 18 bases lay in between. The CDR3 loop is CASSYSGKVVVKELFF. The CDR3 region has the DNA TGTGCCAGCAGTTACTCGGGGAAGGTGGTGGTTAAGGAGCTGTTTTTT.

The sample holds a few counts of this clone. The rearrangement links TRBV28 to TRBJ1-4; 7 positions agree with TRBD1. This CDR3 has 14 amino acids. Germline values: CDR1 MDHEN, CDR2 SYDVKM. The V segment lost 3 bases and the J segment 7 bases; nucleotides outside the gene matches: 5. The CDR3 sequence: CASSLEGAGEKLFF. DNA of the CDR3: TGTGCCAGCAGTTTGGAGGGGGCCGGTGAAAAACTGTTTTTT.

This chain links TRBV27 with TRBJ1-3; D not resolved. The CDR3 runs 14 residues. The germline V gene has CDR1 MNHEY and CDR2 SMNVEV (reference sequence). V lost 3 bases, J lost 1 base, and 7 bases lay in between. This chain's CDR3 is CASSFGKSGNTIYF. CDR3 DNA: TGTGCCAGCAGTTTTGGCAAATCTGGAAACACCATATATTTT.

This chain uses TRBV7-3 with TRBJ2-2; possible D gene TRBD2, 6 bases. The V and J ends lost 2 bases and 2 bases respectively, with 12 bases between them. Germline CDR1 and CDR2: SGHTA and FQGTGA. This CDR3 region has 16 residues. CDR3 in DNA: TGTGCCAGCAGCTTATCCGGGACTGGCAACACCGGGGAGCTGTTTTTT. Its protein is CASSLSGTGNTGELFF.

The chain links TRBV7-9 to TRBJ1-6; 8 nucleotides align to TRBD1. This CDR3 spans 19 amino acids. Germline assignment: CDR1 SEHNR and CDR2 FQNEAQ (reference sequence). After removal of 5 bases from V and 0 bases from J, the junction contained 12 bases not matched to a gene. In DNA, the CDR3 is TGTGCCAGCAGCACCGGACAGGGAGAGGGTAGCTCCTATAATTCACCCCTCCACTTT. Amino acid sequence: CASSTGQGEGSSYNSPLHF.

The V gene is TRBV4-1, the J gene TRBJ2-7, with D maybe TRBD2 (5 bases). V lost 1 base and J 2 bases, leaving 12 bases between the germline ends. Germline CDR1 reads MGHRA; CDR2 reads YSYEKL. This CDR3 comprises 15 residues. CDR3 in DNA: TGCGCCAGCAGCCAAGTACCAGCGGATCCCTACGAGCAGTACTTC. It is translated as CASSQVPADPYEQYF.

The chain joins TRBV6-1 to TRBJ1-1, with TRBD1 identical over 7 bases. This CDR3 is 14 amino acids long. Unmatched junction bases numbered 6, after V lost 0 bases and J lost 8 bases. CDR1 is MNHNS and CDR2 is SASEGT in the germline V gene. As DNA, the CDR3 is TGTGCCAGCAGTGAAGCGTGGGACAGCACCGAAGCTTTCTTT. It codes for CASSEAWDSTEAFF.

This chain joins TRBV15 and TRBJ1-5; tentative D call: TRBD1 (5 bases). The germline CDR1 and CDR2 sequences are LNHNV and YYDKDF (reference sequence). The V end was cut by 0 bases, the J end by 7 bases, with 13 bases between. The CDR3 spans 15 residues. CDR3 protein: CATSRDWQGGQPQHF. CDR3 nucleotide sequence: TGTGCCACCAGCAGAGATTGGCAGGGCGGCCAGCCCCAGCATTTT.

This clone was counted once. The rearrangement uses TRBV7-3 and TRBJ2-7; TRBD2 matches 7 bases. CDR3 size: 15 residues. Germline CDR1 is SGHTA and CDR2 is FQGTGA. Trimming removed 6 bases from V and 4 bases from J; junction bases left unmatched: 12. The CDR3 nucleotides read TGTGCCAGCAGGCGCCGCGGGGGATCCCTTTACGAGCAGTACTTC. Its translation: CASRRRGGSLYEQYF.

The chain recombines TRBV7-9 with TRBJ2-1; the match to TRBD2 covers 9 bases. Germline V CDR1 and CDR2: SEHNR, FQNEAQ (reference sequence). After removal of 0 bases from V and 5 bases from J, the junction contained 11 bases not matched to a gene. This CDR3 is 18 amino acids long. In DNA, the CDR3 is TGTGCCAGCAGCTTAGCGCTACTTGGGACTAGCCGTCACAATGAGCAGTTCTTC. Its translation is CASSLALLGTSRHNEQFF.

V gene TRBV10-3 combines with J gene TRBJ1-3; 7 bases are a match to TRBD1. The CDR3 runs to 14 residues. The ends lost 6 bases at V and 0 bases at J; junction bases unmatched: 2. The germline V gene has CDR1 ENHRY and CDR2 SYGVKD. The CDR3 region has the DNA TGTGCCATCAGGCAGGGGGACTCTGGAAACACCATATATTTT. It specifies CAIRQGDSGNTIYF.